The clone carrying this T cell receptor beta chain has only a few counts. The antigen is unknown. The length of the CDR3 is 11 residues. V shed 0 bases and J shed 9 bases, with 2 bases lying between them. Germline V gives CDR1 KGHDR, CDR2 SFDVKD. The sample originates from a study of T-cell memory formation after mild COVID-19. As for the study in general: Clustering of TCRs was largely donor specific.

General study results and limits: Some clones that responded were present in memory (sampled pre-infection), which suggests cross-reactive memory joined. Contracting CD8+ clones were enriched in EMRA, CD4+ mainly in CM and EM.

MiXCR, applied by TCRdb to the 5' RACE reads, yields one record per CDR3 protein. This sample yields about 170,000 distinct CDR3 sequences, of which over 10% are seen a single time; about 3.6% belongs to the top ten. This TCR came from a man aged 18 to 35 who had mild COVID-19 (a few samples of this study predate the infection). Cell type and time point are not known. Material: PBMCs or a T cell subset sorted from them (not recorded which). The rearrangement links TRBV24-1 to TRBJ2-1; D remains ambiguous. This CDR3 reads CATSDLTEQFF. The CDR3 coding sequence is TGTGCCACCAGTGATTTGACTGAGCAGTTCTTC.